This T cell receptor (beta chain) was found in a study of T cell responses to AZD1222 COVID-19 vaccine. General study results and limits: Reports say nearly half of spike-specific TCRs go after unmutated variant regions.

On this clone: Its antigen is not identified.

Sequencing was performed with immunoSEQ multiplex PCR; in TCRdb, only in-frame clones are kept and a portion is missing. Of approximately 130,000 clones in the sample, 70% to 90% were seen once. Germline trimming cut 5 bases from V and 2 bases from J; bases unmatched to any gene: 4. The CDR3 contains 14 residues. The germline V gene encodes CDR1 SEHNR and CDR2 FQNEAQ (reference sequence). This clonotype was sampled from an adult who received the AZD1222 COVID-19 vaccine. This chain links TRBV7-9 with TRBJ2-7; 9 positions match TRBD1. The starting material was peripheral blood, obtained 28 days after the second AZD1222 dose. The CDR3 region has the DNA TGTGCCAGCAGCCCGGGACAGGGCCCCTACGAGCAGTACTTC. The encoded protein is CASSPGQGPYEQYF.